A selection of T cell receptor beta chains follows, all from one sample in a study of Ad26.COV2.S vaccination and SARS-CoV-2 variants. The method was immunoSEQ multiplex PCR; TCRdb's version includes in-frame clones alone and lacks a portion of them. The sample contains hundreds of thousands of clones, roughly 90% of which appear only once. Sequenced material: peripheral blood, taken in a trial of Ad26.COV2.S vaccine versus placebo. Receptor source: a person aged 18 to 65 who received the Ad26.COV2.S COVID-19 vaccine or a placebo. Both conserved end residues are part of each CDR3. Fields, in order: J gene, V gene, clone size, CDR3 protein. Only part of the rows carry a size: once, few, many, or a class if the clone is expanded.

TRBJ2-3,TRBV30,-,CAWLRDSEDTQYF
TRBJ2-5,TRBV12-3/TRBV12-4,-,CASSSGPQTQYF
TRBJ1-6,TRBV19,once,CASRSTGGKSPLHF
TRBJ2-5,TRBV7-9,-,CASSSLAQNQETQYF
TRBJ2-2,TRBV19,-,CASSKWLTGKTGELFF
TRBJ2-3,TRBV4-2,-,CASSTRTGSTDTQYF
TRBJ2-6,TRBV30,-,CAWTAGPGANVLTF
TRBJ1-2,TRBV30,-,CAWRGLGYGYTF
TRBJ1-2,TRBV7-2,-,CASSPDRSRIYGYTF
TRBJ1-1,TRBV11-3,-,CASSLGDTPAFF
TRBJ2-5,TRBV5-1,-,CASSLGPTEETQYF
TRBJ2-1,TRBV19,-,CASSQSQDYNEQFF
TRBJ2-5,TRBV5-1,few,CASSLGYLAGQETQYF
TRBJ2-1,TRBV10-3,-,CAISEWETRNEQFF
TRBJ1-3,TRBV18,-,CASSSDGANTIYF
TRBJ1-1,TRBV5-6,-,CASSLAGGRAEAFF
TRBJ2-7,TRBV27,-,CASSLGAGSGYEQYF